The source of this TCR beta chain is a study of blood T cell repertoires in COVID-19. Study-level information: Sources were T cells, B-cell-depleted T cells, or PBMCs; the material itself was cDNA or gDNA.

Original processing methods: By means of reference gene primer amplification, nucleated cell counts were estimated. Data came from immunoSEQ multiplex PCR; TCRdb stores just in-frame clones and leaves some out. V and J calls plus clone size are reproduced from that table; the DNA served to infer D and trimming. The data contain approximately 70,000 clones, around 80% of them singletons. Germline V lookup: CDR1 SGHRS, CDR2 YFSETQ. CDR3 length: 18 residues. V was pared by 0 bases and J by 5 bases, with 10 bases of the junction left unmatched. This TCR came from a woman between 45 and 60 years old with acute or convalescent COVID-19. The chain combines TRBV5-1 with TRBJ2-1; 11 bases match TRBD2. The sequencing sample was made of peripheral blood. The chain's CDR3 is CASSLGRTSGGPNNEQFF. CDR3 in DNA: TGCGCCAGCAGCTTGGGGCGAACTAGCGGGGGTCCGAACAATGAGCAGTTCTTC.